This T cell receptor (beta chain) comes out of a study of T-cell reconstitution after alpha-beta-depleted transplantation in children. A library of TCRbeta sequences, prepared with unique molecular identifiers, was generated. TCRdb re-analysed the PCR reads in MiXCR, keeping a single row per CDR3 protein. The sample lists about 640,000 distinct CDR3 sequences; roughly 13% were seen once. Note on this clonotype: A much larger clone lies one base from this, so it may be a read error.

This material consisted of PBMCs, mostly from graft donor cells, taken 360 days after TCRalphabeta/CD19-depleted stem cell transplant. This TCR was recovered from a male patient aged 5 to 17 who had a stem cell transplant for acute myeloid leukemia, so the T cells may come from the graft donor.

The CDR3 region is CCASGVWDTQYF. The CDR3 coding sequence is TGCTGTGCCAGCGGAGTATGGGATACGCAGTATTTT. This sequence joins TRBV20-1 and TRBJ2-3, with D maybe TRBD2 (5 bases). Per germline, CDR1 DFQATT and CDR2 SNEGSKA (reference sequence). The CDR3 runs 12 residues.